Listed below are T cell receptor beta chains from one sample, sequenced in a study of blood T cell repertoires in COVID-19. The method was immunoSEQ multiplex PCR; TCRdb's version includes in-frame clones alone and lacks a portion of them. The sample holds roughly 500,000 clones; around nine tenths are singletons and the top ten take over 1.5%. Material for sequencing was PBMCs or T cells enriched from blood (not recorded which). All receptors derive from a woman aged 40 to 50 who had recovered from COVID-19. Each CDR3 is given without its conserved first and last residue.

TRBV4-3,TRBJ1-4,ASSQDYRGREKLF
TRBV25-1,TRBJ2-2,ASSEFGRWNTGELF
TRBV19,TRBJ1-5,ASSIMRLGNQPQH
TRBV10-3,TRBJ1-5,AISESGQGGNQPQH
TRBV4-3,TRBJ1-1,ASSQDPAGYTEAF
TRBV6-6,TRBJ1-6,ASRSAGEENSPLH
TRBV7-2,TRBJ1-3,ASNGGGGNTIY
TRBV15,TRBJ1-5,ATSAFTGPNQPQH
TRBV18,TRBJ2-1,ASSPRTGTDEQF
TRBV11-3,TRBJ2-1,ASSPDRGTYNEQF
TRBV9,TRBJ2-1,ASLAGGGRSTSYNEQF
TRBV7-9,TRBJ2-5,ASSLPGTGWGETQY
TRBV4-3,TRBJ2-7,ASSQVAGGVYEQY
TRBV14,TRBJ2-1,ASSQSRGDSSNEQF
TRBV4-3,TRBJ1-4,ASSHLREKLF
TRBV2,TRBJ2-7,ASRTGTETYEQY
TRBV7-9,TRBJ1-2,ASSFDRAQSKGNYGYT
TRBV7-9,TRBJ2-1,ASSLEGASGGTYNEQF
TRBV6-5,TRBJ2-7,ASSYPPGIEQY
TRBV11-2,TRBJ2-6,ASSTGTGLSGANVLT
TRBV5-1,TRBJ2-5,ASSPGGSGETQY
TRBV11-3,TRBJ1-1,ASSLTGGGTEAF
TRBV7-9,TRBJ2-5,ASSFTSLETQY
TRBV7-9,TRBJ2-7,ASSPGLAGLGQY
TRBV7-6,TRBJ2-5,ASSFTTSGMETQY
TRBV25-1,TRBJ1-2,ASSEFGTANYGYT
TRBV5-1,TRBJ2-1,ASSLGTGNNEQF
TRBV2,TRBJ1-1,ASRVDRGDTEAF
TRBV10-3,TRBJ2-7,AISLRENYEQY
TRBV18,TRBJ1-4,ASSPRPTTGLGEKLF
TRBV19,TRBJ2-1,ASSKVAGVAEQF
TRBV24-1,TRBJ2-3,ATSPGLFTDTQY
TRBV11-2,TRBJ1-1,ASSWGSGQNTEAF
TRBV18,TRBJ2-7,ASSLSGTYEQY
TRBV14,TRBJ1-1,ASSQTTSLNTEAF
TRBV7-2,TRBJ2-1,ASSLMGGVGNEQF
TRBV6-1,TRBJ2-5,ASSDWREVETQY
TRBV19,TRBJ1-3,ASSKGDRVANTIY
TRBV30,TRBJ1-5,AWSKSSNQPQH
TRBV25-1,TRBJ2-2,ASQGPNTGELF
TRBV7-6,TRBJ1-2,ASSLSGLNYGYT
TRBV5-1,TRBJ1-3,ASSLTTGSSGNTIY
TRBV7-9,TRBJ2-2,ASSLGARGTGELF
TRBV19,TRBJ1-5,ASSTGQREYSNQPQH
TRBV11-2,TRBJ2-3,ASSFRGSIADTQY
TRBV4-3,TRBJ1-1,ASSRGTGGSTEAF
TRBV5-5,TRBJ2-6,ASSLGTGVSGANVLT